Only one count was recorded for the clone carrying this TCR beta chain. What it binds is unknown. The length of the CDR3 is 18 residues. J gave up 2 bases and V 4 bases, and 12 bases lay outside the gene matches. Per the germline V gene, CDR1 is SEHNR and CDR2 is FQNEAQ (reference sequence). The data are from a study of cytomegalovirus exposure and HLA in healthy donors. PCR employed 60 Vbeta and 13 Jbeta primers. TCRdb keeps only in-frame clones here, not all; method: immunoSEQ multiplex PCR. Here the sample spans about 130,000 clones, roughly 78% being singletons. Overall study results and limits: For presence/absence analyses, sequencing depth was assumed to be roughly uniform across donors. Sequencing likely generated an artifact that appeared as a cluster of highly shared sequence variants. Some V segments (TRBV6-2 and TRBV6-3 among them) were excluded as indistinguishable. Later analysis reportedly placed an Asian-associated ancestry cluster below the roughly 680-donor mean in N-insertions.

This chain links TRBV7-9 with TRBJ2-1; the match to TRBD2 covers 9 bases. Sample: PBMCs. This receptor was obtained from a man aged 25 to 40 in good health and CMV-seronegative. This chain's CDR3 is CASSYEIRTSAPYNEQFF. CDR3 DNA: TGTGCCAGCAGCTACGAAATCAGGACTAGCGCCCCCTACAATGAGCAGTTCTTC.